One and the same sample provided the 25 T cell receptor beta chains below, sequenced in a study of blood T cells in healthy people across ages. Then a second PCR, running roughly 7 to 11 cycles, was carried out with a sample-barcoded 5' primer and a J-beta primer mix. MiXCR, applied by TCRdb to the 5' RACE reads, yields one record per CDR3 protein. The sample contains approximately 850,000 distinct CDR3 sequences, roughly 64% of which appear only once. Sample: blood. All receptors derive from a man aged 25 to 40 in good health.

As concerns this clonotype: The junction departs from germline at one end; a sequencing error may be responsible. The rearrangement uses TRBV12-3 or TRBV12-4 and TRBJ1-2; D ambiguous. The CDR3 consists of 14 residues. The CDR3 loop reads CASSLDSLAYGHTF. DNA of the CDR3: TGTGCCAGCAGTTTAGACTCGTTGGCTTATGGCCACACCTTC.

This chain links TRBV4-2 with TRBJ2-2; 7 nucleotides match TRBD1. Germline-derived CDR1 and CDR2 are LGHNA and YNFKEQ. Germline trimming cut 4 bases from V and 0 bases from J; bases unmatched to any gene: 8. The CDR3 is 17 residues long. CDR3 bases: TGTGCCAGCAGCCGCCGACAGGGTTTCGCGAACACCGGGGAGCTGTTTTTT. As protein: CASSRRQGFANTGELFF.

CDR3 residues: CASSSRDHGYTF. CDR3 nucleotide sequence: TGTGCCAGCAGCTCCAGAGATCATGGCTACACCTTC. The chain employs TRBV5-6 and TRBJ1-2; D uncertain. Looked up from germline, CDR1 is SGHDT and CDR2 is YYEEEE. CDR3 length: 12 amino acids. Trimming cost V 3 bases and J 6 bases, with 9 bases left between them.

This clonotype has more than one count but fewer than ten. The V and J genes are TRBV4-2 and TRBJ2-7; maybe TRBD1 (5 bases). This CDR3 contains 15 residues. CDR1 and CDR2 from the germline V gene are LGHNA and YNFKEQ. V lost 2 bases, J lost 2 bases, and 13 bases lay in between. The CDR3 nucleotides are TGTGCCAGCAGCCAATTCCTGGGGCAGACCTACGAGCAGTACTTC. Protein: CASSQFLGQTYEQYF.

This rearrangement joins TRBV7-9 to TRBJ2-7; D perhaps matches TRBD1 (6 bases). Germline V gene sequence: CDR1 SEHNR, CDR2 FQNEAQ (reference sequence). The CDR3 extends over 15 amino acids. Between the trimmed V and J ends, which lost 5 bases and 7 bases, there was a span of 21 bases. The CDR3 bases are TGTGCCAGCAGCATGACAGGCCTGGTGGCGAGGGAGCAGTACTTC. It encodes CASSMTGLVAREQYF.

A few counts support this clonotype. The chain is built from TRBV20-1 and TRBJ2-1; TRBD2 matches 7 bases. V shed 3 bases, J shed 7 bases, and the junction held 12 bases outside the gene matches. The CDR3 loop spans 15 amino acids. The V gene's germline CDR1 is DFQATT and CDR2 SNEGSKA (reference sequence). The CDR3 spells CSAREVGRAGNEQFF. In DNA, the CDR3 is TGCAGTGCTAGGGAGGTCGGCCGAGCGGGGAATGAGCAGTTCTTC.

DNA of the CDR3: TGTGCCAGCACCTGGGGGTCGACCTCCTACGAGCAGTACTTC. The encoded protein is CASTWGSTSYEQYF. The rearrangement joins TRBV28 to TRBJ2-7, with D perhaps given as TRBD1 or TRBD2 (5 bases each). This CDR3 comprises 14 residues. V was clipped by 7 bases and J by 0 bases, with 13 bases between them. CDR1 and CDR2 (germline): MDHEN, SYDVKM.

The chain couples TRBV4-2 to TRBJ2-3; 10 bases match TRBD2. Trimming at V came to 4 bases and at J to 3 bases, leaving 4 bases not matched to a gene. The CDR3 loop spans 15 amino acids. The germline V gene encodes CDR1 LGHNA and CDR2 YNFKEQ. The CDR3 DNA follows: TGTGCCAGCAGCCCGGGGACTAGCGAGACAGATACGCAGTATTTT. It translates to CASSPGTSETDTQYF.

This clonotype was counted a few times. V usage is TRBV6-1 and J usage is TRBJ1-6; D ambiguous. The V end was cut by 5 bases, the J end by 6 bases, with 5 bases between. Germline CDR1 reads MNHNS; CDR2 reads SASEGT. The CDR3 sequence is 12 residues long. The CDR3 region is CASSNANSPLHF. In DNA, the CDR3 is TGTGCCAGCAGTAACGCTAATTCACCCCTCCACTTT.

The chain combines TRBV12-3 or TRBV12-4 with TRBJ2-7, with TRBD1 identical over 10 bases. Matching the DNA end better, TRBJ2-5 makes the J call doubtful. The CDR3 sequence is 15 residues long. The CDR3 nucleotides read TGTGCCAGCAGTGTCGCCGGGACAGGGGAAGAGACCCAGTACTTC. The encoded protein is CASSVAGTGEETQYF.

The V and J genes are TRBV12-3 or TRBV12-4 and TRBJ2-7; 7 bases map to TRBD1. Germline trimming cut 5 bases from V and 3 bases from J; bases unmatched to any gene: 7. The CDR3 contains 14 residues. The CDR3 region is CASSQTGNHYEQYF. The CDR3 bases are TGTGCCAGCAGTCAGACAGGGAACCACTACGAGCAGTACTTC.

The rearrangement joins TRBV20-1 to TRBJ2-1; TRBD2 matches at 7 bases. V gave up 5 bases and J gave up 0 bases; unmatched junction bases: 4. This CDR3 is 14 amino acids long. Germline CDR1 DFQATT, CDR2 SNEGSKA (reference sequence). CDR3 loop: CSAPGLNSYNEQFF. The CDR3, as DNA: TGCAGTGCTCCGGGACTAAACTCCTACAATGAGCAGTTCTTC.

The V and J genes are TRBV5-1 and TRBJ2-3; unclear D gene. The germline V gene has CDR1 SGHRS and CDR2 YFSETQ. This CDR3 comprises 15 residues. V was shortened by 0 bases and J by 2 bases, with 10 bases between the two germline ends. DNA for the CDR3: TGCGCCAGCAGCTTGGAAGGTCCCTCCACAGATACGCAGTATTTT. Its protein product is CASSLEGPSTDTQYF. Based on the CDR3 plus reference TRBV5-1 and TRBJ2-3, the full variable domain is KAGVTQTPRYLIKTRGQQVTLSCSPISGHRSVSWYQQTPGQGLQFLFEYFSETQRNKGNFPGRFSGRQFSNSRSEMNVSTLELGDSALYLCASSLEGPSTDTQYFGPGTRLTVL.

This clonotype was seen a few times. The V call is TRBV7-3, the J call TRBJ2-7; TRBD1 is a possible D gene (6 bases). The length of the CDR3 is 13 residues. Germline lookup yields CDR1 SGHTA and CDR2 FQGTGA. V was trimmed by 8 bases and J by 3 bases, leaving 14 bases between them. The CDR3 here is CASCLRGIYEQYF. CDR3 bases: TGTGCCAGCTGCCTTAGGGGGATCTACGAGCAGTACTTC.

This clonotype appeared a few times. The V and J genes are TRBV2 and TRBJ2-1; D possibly corresponds to TRBD1 (6 bases). The V gene lost 10 bases and the J gene lost 0 bases, with 10 bases spanning the gap. This CDR3 has 13 residues. Germline lookup yields CDR1 SNHLY and CDR2 FYNNEI. CDR3 residues: CANNRDSYNEQFF. The DNA of the CDR3 is TGTGCCAACAACAGGGACTCCTACAATGAGCAGTTCTTC.

V usage is TRBV20-1 and J usage is TRBJ2-5, with a possible D match to TRBD2 (6 bases). CDR1 and CDR2 (germline): DFQATT, SNEGSKA (reference sequence). With 7 bases removed from V and 11 bases from J, the gap between germline ends came to 14 bases. This CDR3 contains 10 residues. The CDR3 DNA reads TGCAGTGGGCGGCTTCGGGAGCAGTACTTC. Residues: CSGRLREQYF.

The rearrangement uses TRBV5-5 and TRBJ1-1, with D possibly being TRBD1 (6 bases). V gave up 3 bases and J gave up 10 bases, with 19 bases separating them. Germline loops: CDR1 SGHKS, CDR2 YYEKEE (reference sequence). This CDR3 has 14 amino acids. The CDR3 DNA reads as TGTGCCAGCAGCTGGGACTCAACAGGGATCGGAGCTTTCTTT. Its translation is CASSWDSTGIGAFF.

This chain links TRBV7-8 with TRBJ2-5; no definite D call. This CDR3 has 14 residues. Deletions cut 1 base from V and 5 bases from J, with 11 bases between. Germline V gene lookup returns CDR1 SGHVS and CDR2 FQNEAQ. This chain's CDR3 is CASSLGGHEETQYF. The CDR3, as DNA: TGTGCCAGCAGCTTAGGTGGGCATGAGGAGACCCAGTACTTC.

The rearrangement links TRBV6-6 to TRBJ1-2, with D unclear. The CDR3 covers 10 residues. With 4 bases removed from V and 6 bases from J, the gap between germline ends came to 3 bases. Germline values: CDR1 MNHNY, CDR2 SVGAGI (reference sequence). The CDR3 DNA reads TGTGCCAGCAGTTCAAATGGCTACACCTTC. Translated, it gives CASSSNGYTF.

V and J are TRBV6-5 and TRBJ2-7; D ambiguous. The length of the CDR3 is 15 residues. V was pared by 2 bases and J by 7 bases, with 18 bases between. Germline V gives CDR1 MNHEY, CDR2 SVGAGI. This chain's CDR3 is CASSYRASSYNEQYF. CDR3 bases: TGTGCCAGCAGTTACAGGGCCAGCTCCTACAATGAGCAGTACTTC.

This chain links TRBV6-1 with TRBJ1-4; 8 bases agree with TRBD1. Losses at the gene ends were 7 bases for V and 0 bases for J; bases not matched to a gene: 13. The germline V gene has CDR1 MNHNS and CDR2 SASEGT. The CDR3 runs 18 residues. In DNA form, the CDR3 reads TGTGCCAGCACCCCCGGACTGGGGACAGGTCCAACTAATGAAAAACTGTTTTTT. Translating it yields CASTPGLGTGPTNEKLFF.

The V and J genes are TRBV6-2 or TRBV6-3 and TRBJ2-1, with 7 bases identical to TRBD2. This CDR3 has 14 residues. J was trimmed by 7 bases and V by 6 bases; bases with no gene match: 9. The germline gives CDR1 MNHEY, CDR2 SVGEGT. Here the CDR3 DNA reads TGTGCCAGCAGGGACGGGGGGAGAGGAAATGAGCAGTTCTTC. Protein product: CASRDGGRGNEQFF.

This clonotype has a handful of counts. The chain employs TRBV6-1 and TRBJ1-2, with D possibly TRBD1 on 6 matching bases. The CDR3 contains 14 residues. CDR1 is MNHNS, CDR2 SASEGT, per germline. V was cut by 6 bases and J by 3 bases, with 14 bases left in between. As DNA, the CDR3 is TGTGCCAGCAGCTTGACAGGCGCGGACTATGGCTACACCTTC. This encodes CASSLTGADYGYTF.

This clonotype has only a few counts. J is TRBJ2-7 and V is TRBV20-1; D may correspond to TRBD1 or TRBD2 (5 bases each). This CDR3 has 14 amino acids. Germline CDR1 reads DFQATT; CDR2 reads SNEGSKA (reference sequence). V was pared by 4 bases and J by 6 bases, with 19 bases between. The CDR3 bases are TGCAGTGCTAAAACCGGGACGGGTACTGGCGAGCAGTACTTC. This codes for CSAKTGTGTGEQYF.

In this sample, this clonotype turned up a few times. This chain joins TRBV6-2 or TRBV6-3 and TRBJ2-7, with TRBD2 as a possible D gene (5 bases). The CDR3 has 13 amino acids. V lost 0 bases to trimming and J lost 5 bases, with 8 bases between them. Germline V gene data show CDR1 as MNHEY and CDR2 as SVGEGT. CDR3 DNA: TGTGCCAGCAGTTACTCGAGGGCCAACGAGCAGTACTTC. This encodes CASSYSRANEQYF.